The 11 T cell receptor beta chains reported below all come from one sample, sequenced in a study of early stage breast cancer tumors. Here immunoSEQ multiplex PCR was the method, and the copy in TCRdb shows in-frame clones only, minus some. The data contain 45,000 to 60,000 clones, 80% to 95% of them singletons. The sequenced sample consisted of blood. These TCRs come from a person aged 70 to 85 with breast cancer.

J is TRBJ2-7 and V is TRBV7-9, with a possible D match to TRBD2 (5 bases). The germline CDR1 and CDR2 sequences are SEHNR and FQNEAQ (reference sequence). The CDR3 spans 13 residues. V was trimmed by 5 bases and J by 0 bases, leaving 8 bases between them. The CDR3, as DNA: TGTGCCAGCAGCCGGAGCGGCTCCTACGAGCAGTACTTC. This gives the protein CASSRSGSYEQYF.

V usage is TRBV6-6 and J usage is TRBJ2-7, with TRBD1 as a possible D gene (6 bases). CDR1 MNHNY and CDR2 SVGAGI come from the germline V gene (reference sequence). This CDR3 has 15 amino acids. V was cut by 6 bases and J by 6 bases, with 21 bases left in between. The CDR3 loop reads CASRDTGYGLSEQYF. The CDR3 DNA reads TGTGCCAGCAGGGACACAGGGTATGGATTAAGCGAGCAGTACTTC.

V is TRBV7-2 and J is TRBJ2-1; 11 bases match TRBD2. Per germline, CDR1 SGHTA and CDR2 FQGNSA. After removal of 1 base from V and 7 bases from J, the junction contained 9 bases not matched to a gene. This CDR3 region has 17 residues. The CDR3 DNA follows: TGTGCCAGCAGCTTAGTGGTAGCGGGGGGGCCGTGGAATGAGCAGTTCTTC. This codes for CASSLVVAGGPWNEQFF.

The V call is TRBV19, the J call TRBJ2-6, with 10 bases identical to TRBD1. The CDR3 loop spans 18 amino acids. With 6 bases clipped from V and 1 base from J, the junction kept 9 bases outside the gene matches. Germline V gene data show CDR1 as LNHDA and CDR2 as SQIVND (reference sequence). CDR3 nucleotide sequence: TGTGCCAGTAGCCCGACAGGGGGCCAAATATCTGGGGCCAACGTCCTGACTTTC. It translates to CASSPTGGQISGANVLTF. The full variable domain, rest sourced from reference TRBV19 and TRBJ2-6, is DGGITQSPKYLFRKEGQNVTLSCEQNLNHDAMYWYRQDPGQGLRLIYYSQIVNDFQKGDIAEGYSVSREKKESFPLTVTSAQKNPTAFYLCASSPTGGQISGANVLTFGAGSRLTVL.

The chain couples TRBV18 to TRBJ1-2, with D maybe TRBD1 (5 bases). The V gene's germline CDR1 is KGHSH and CDR2 LQKENI. Between the trimmed V and J ends, which lost 0 bases and 6 bases, there was a span of 8 bases. The CDR3 runs to 13 residues. CDR3 protein: CASSPPGGDGYTF. The CDR3 coding sequence is TGTGCCAGCTCACCACCGGGAGGGGATGGCTACACCTTC.

This chain links TRBV10-3 with TRBJ1-5; D is unclear. The CDR3 has 15 residues. Germline V gene lookup returns CDR1 ENHRY and CDR2 SYGVKD. With 3 bases removed from V and 4 bases from J, the gap between germline ends came to 13 bases. CDR3 sequence: CAISEADLRNQPQHF. In DNA, the CDR3 is TGTGCCATCAGTGAAGCGGATCTAAGGAATCAGCCCCAGCATTTT.

This chain links TRBV30 with TRBJ1-5, with 9 bases lining up with TRBD1. CDR3 length equals 14 residues. Per the germline V gene, CDR1 is GTSNPN and CDR2 is SVGIG (reference sequence). After removal of 2 bases from V and 6 bases from J, the junction contained 5 bases not matched to a gene. The CDR3 spells CAWSPGQGRQPQHF. The CDR3 nucleotides read TGTGCCTGGAGTCCGGGACAGGGACGTCAGCCCCAGCATTTT.

The CDR3 DNA reads as TGTGCCATCAGTGAGCCGGGAAGGGACTTTAGCACAGATACGCAGTATTTT. Residues: CAISEPGRDFSTDTQYF. The chain recombines TRBV10-3 with TRBJ2-3; D perhaps matches TRBD2 (6 bases). Per the germline V gene, CDR1 is ENHRY and CDR2 is SYGVKD. CDR3 length equals 17 residues. Trimming removed 2 bases at V and 0 bases at J, with 15 bases between.

The chain has TRBV6-5 and TRBJ2-5; 10 nucleotides line up with TRBD2. Germline trimming cut 9 bases from V and 5 bases from J; bases unmatched to any gene: 9. The length of the CDR3 is 14 residues. Germline loops: CDR1 MNHEY, CDR2 SVGAGI. The CDR3 bases are TGTGCCAGTAGGACTAGCGGCGCCCGGGAGACCCAGTACTTC. The encoded protein is CASRTSGARETQYF.

J is TRBJ2-7 and V is TRBV7-9; 7 nucleotides agree with TRBD1. From germline, CDR1 is SEHNR and CDR2 FQNEAQ (reference sequence). This CDR3 has 12 residues. Trimming cost V 5 bases and J 6 bases; bases outside gene matches: 4. In nucleotides, the CDR3 is TGTGCCAGCAGCCCGACAGGGTCCGAGCAGTACTTC. Encoded protein: CASSPTGSEQYF.

The chain employs TRBV4-2 and TRBJ2-3, with 10 bases that match TRBD2. The junction had 6 bases not matched to a gene; V was cut back by 0 bases and J by 0 bases. The V gene's germline CDR1 is LGHNA and CDR2 YNFKEQ. This CDR3 is 18 amino acids long. CDR3 protein: CASSQEGRTSGSTDTQYF. The CDR3 coding sequence is TGTGCCAGCAGCCAAGAAGGGAGGACTAGCGGTAGCACAGATACGCAGTATTTT.